Listed here is a single T cell receptor beta chain. The sample belongs to a study of cytomegalovirus exposure and HLA in healthy donors. V lost 0 bases, J lost 5 bases, and 11 bases lay in between. In germline, CDR1 is MGHRA, CDR2 YSYEKL. The CDR3 contains 16 residues. A multiplex PCR was run with 60 Vbeta primers and 13 Jbeta primers. The assay was immunoSEQ multiplex PCR, and TCRdb's table has in-frame clones only and misses some. Among roughly 100,000 clones, 70% to 80% were seen once, and the ten largest hold 1.3%. The rearrangement joins TRBV4-1 to TRBJ1-6, with unresolved D. Material: PBMCs. The sequence came from a man between 40 and 49 years old in good health and CMV-seronegative. CDR3 amino acids: CASSQDKGGDNSPLHF. The CDR3 region has the DNA TGCGCCAGCAGCCAAGATAAGGGAGGTGATAATTCACCCCTCCACTTT.